Each of the 22 T cell receptor beta chains below was sequenced from the same sample in a study of spatial heterogeneity in lung cancer. Study results and caveats: Counts of expanded alpha and beta TCRs within tumors tracked the tumor nonsynonymous mutation count.

Time point specified: sample taken at primary tumor resection. TCRdb passed the 5' RACE reads through MiXCR, listing each CDR3 protein once. The sample shows around 7,500 distinct CDR3 sequences, about an eighth of them seen only once. The antigens these receptors bind are not known. The sample in question was lung tumor tissue, obtained at surgery. These receptor sequences come from a male donor with early-stage non-small cell lung cancer.

This clonotype was seen many times. V usage is TRBV10-2 and J usage is TRBJ1-3, with TRBD1 matching over 8 bases. Germline assignment: CDR1 WSHSY and CDR2 SAAADI. The trim removed 6 bases at V and 4 bases at J, leaving 8 bases unmatched. CDR3 length equals 15 residues. The CDR3 DNA reads TGCGCCAGCAGAGACAGGGGTGAATTCGGAAACACCATATATTTT. Translation gives CASRDRGEFGNTIYF.

In its sample, this clonotype was seen many times. Written as DNA, the CDR3 is TGTGCCAGCAGAGTCACTAACACTGAAGCTTTCTTT. It encodes CASRVTNTEAFF. The chain is built from TRBV28 and TRBJ1-1; no definite D call. CDR1 is MDHEN, CDR2 SYDVKM, per germline. Trimming took 6 bases from V and 2 from J, leaving 7 bases between them. This CDR3 contains 12 residues.

By frequency in the sample, this clonotype is medium-sized. V is TRBV28 and J is TRBJ2-7; D is possibly TRBD2 (6 bases). Germline CDR1 is MDHEN and CDR2 is SYDVKM. This CDR3 is built from 12 residues. The germline V and J ends were trimmed by 8 bases and 2 bases, with 10 bases remaining between them. As DNA, the CDR3 is TGTGCCAGCGGGGACTTTACCTACGAGCAGTACTTC. Amino acids: CASGDFTYEQYF.

Sample share makes this clonotype medium-sized. The chain couples TRBV15 to TRBJ1-2; D remains ambiguous. The CDR3 spans 16 residues. Germline CDR1 reads LNHNV; CDR2 reads YYDKDF (reference sequence). The V end lost 0 bases, the J end lost 1 base, and 12 bases lay between the germline ends. Here the CDR3 DNA reads TGTGCCACCAGCAGAGAATCCTCTCCAGTTAACTATGGCTACACCTTC. Translated, it gives CATSRESSPVNYGYTF.

This clonotype was seen ten or more times. The chain recombines TRBV4-1 with TRBJ1-6; D gene uncertain. This CDR3 is built from 14 residues. Trimming cost V 2 bases and J 6 bases, with 8 bases left between them. Germline-derived CDR1 and CDR2 are MGHRA and YSYEKL. The CDR3 region is CASSQPRPNSPLHF. The CDR3 bases are TGCGCCAGCAGCCAACCGAGACCTAATTCACCCCTCCACTTT.

This clonotype was seen ten or more times. The rearrangement uses TRBV28 and TRBJ1-3; D is ambiguous. The CDR3 is 14 residues long. Germline loops: CDR1 MDHEN, CDR2 SYDVKM. Trimming stripped 5 bases from V and 8 bases from J, with 16 bases between. The CDR3 sequence is CASSRGGSQDTIYF. Here the CDR3 DNA reads TGTGCCAGCAGTCGGGGTGGAAGTCAGGACACCATATATTTT.

In this sample, this clonotype turned up many times. The chain joins TRBV25-1 to TRBJ2-2, with TRBD2 as a possible D gene (6 bases). The CDR3 extends over 15 amino acids. V lost 2 bases, J lost 11 bases, and 18 bases lay in between. Germline V gene data show CDR1 as MGHDK and CDR2 as SYGVNS. The CDR3 DNA is TGTGCCAGCAGTGAACCCGGGACTCGAATCCAAGAGCTGTTTTTT. Encoded protein: CASSEPGTRIQELFF.

The chain is built from TRBV29-1 and TRBJ2-2; 7 bases fit TRBD1. V dropped 5 bases and J dropped 5; count of bases not matched to a gene: 2. This CDR3 has 12 residues. CDR1 is SQVTM, CDR2 ANQGSEA, per germline. The CDR3 DNA reads TGCAGCGTTCACAGGGGTACCGGGGAGCTGTTTTTT. It yields the protein CSVHRGTGELFF.

By its share, this clonotype is large. This rearrangement joins TRBV20-1 to TRBJ2-1, with D possibly being TRBD2 (6 bases). Per the germline V gene, CDR1 is DFQATT and CDR2 is SNEGSKA (reference sequence). Trimming removed 7 bases from V and 7 bases from J, with 17 bases in between. The CDR3 sequence is 13 residues long. Here the CDR3 reads CSVTRMGGNEQFF. CDR3 coding DNA: TGCAGTGTCACCCGGATGGGGGGAAATGAGCAGTTCTTC.

In this sample, this clonotype turned up many times. The chain joins TRBV7-2 to TRBJ1-3; D gene ambiguous. CDR1 and CDR2 from the germline V gene are SGHTA and FQGNSA. V shed 1 base and J shed 0 bases, with 10 bases lying between them. This CDR3 contains 16 residues. The chain's CDR3 is CASSLEPGISGNTIYF. In DNA form, the CDR3 reads TGTGCCAGCAGCTTAGAGCCAGGAATCTCTGGAAACACCATATATTTT.

This clonotype showed up many times. The chain uses TRBV20-1 and TRBJ2-5, with unresolved D. Trimming took off 0 bases at V and 5 bases at J, with 13 bases between the two ends. The CDR3 totals 14 residues. Germline CDR1 DFQATT, CDR2 SNEGSKA (reference sequence). CDR3 nucleotides: TGCAGTGCTAGAGATTGGCAGTTCGGGGAGACCCAGTACTTC. Its protein is CSARDWQFGETQYF.

CDR3 loop: CASRFTSDTGELFF. The CDR3 DNA follows: TGTGCCAGCAGGTTTACTAGCGACACCGGGGAGCTGTTTTTT. V is TRBV12-3 or TRBV12-4 and J is TRBJ2-2; 7 bases fit TRBD2. V gave up 6 bases and J gave up 3 bases; unmatched junction bases: 4. The CDR3 has 14 amino acids.

This clonotype is termed medium-sized. This sequence joins TRBV20-1 and TRBJ2-1; D is unclear. From germline, CDR1 is DFQATT and CDR2 SNEGSKA (reference sequence). This CDR3 spans 13 amino acids. The V end was cut by 0 bases, the J end by 4 bases, with 7 bases between. The CDR3 DNA reads TGCAGTGCTAGAGATGTGGGGTACAATGAGCAGTTCTTC. As protein: CSARDVGYNEQFF.

In this sample, this clonotype turned up many times. The V and J genes are TRBV6-5 and TRBJ1-1, with a tentative D call TRBD1 (5 bases). V was pared by 5 bases and J by 4 bases, with 14 bases between. Germline loops: CDR1 MNHEY, CDR2 SVGAGI. The CDR3 has 14 amino acids. The CDR3 nucleotides are TGTGCCAGCAGTCGCCGAATTGGGGGCACTGAAGCTTTCTTT. It is translated as CASSRRIGGTEAFF.

The rearrangement joins TRBV11-3 to TRBJ2-3, with 8 bases that match TRBD1. Germline V gene data show CDR1 as SGHNT and CDR2 as YENEEA. Unmatched junction bases numbered 4, after V lost 8 bases and J lost 0 bases. The CDR3 extends over 14 amino acids. The DNA for the CDR3 is TGTGCCAGCGGACGACAGGGGAGCACAGATACGCAGTATTTT. It encodes CASGRQGSTDTQYF.

In this sample, this clonotype turned up many times. This chain links TRBV20-1 with TRBJ1-1, with a possible D match to TRBD1 (6 bases). Germline CDR1 and CDR2: DFQATT and SNEGSKA (reference sequence). Deletions cut 5 bases from V and 3 bases from J, with 10 bases between. The CDR3 is made up of 12 amino acids. CDR3 sequence reads: CSAPRQDTEAFF. CDR3 nucleotides: TGCAGTGCTCCAAGACAGGACACTGAAGCTTTCTTT.

The V gene is TRBV20-1, the J gene TRBJ2-2; D gene unclear. The CDR3 spans 14 residues. Per germline, CDR1 DFQATT and CDR2 SNEGSKA (reference sequence). V was cut by 6 bases and J by 0 bases, with 11 bases left in between. CDR3 bases: TGCAGTGCCCCGGGCCCTTCGAACACCGGGGAGCTGTTTTTT. Its protein product is CSAPGPSNTGELFF.

This clonotype was detected ten times or more. The gene calls are TRBV30 and TRBJ2-2; D not certain. V was trimmed by 2 bases and J by 5 bases, leaving 9 bases between them. The V gene's germline CDR1 is GTSNPN and CDR2 SVGIG (reference sequence). This CDR3 has 13 residues. The CDR3 here is CAWSPGKTGELFF. The CDR3 DNA follows: TGTGCCTGGAGTCCCGGCAAAACCGGGGAGCTGTTTTTT. The full variable domain, in which reference TRBV30 and TRBJ2-2 provide the parts outside the CDR3, is SQTIHQWPATLVQPVGSPLSLECTVEGTSNPNLYWYRQAAGRGLQLLFYSVGIGQISSEVPQNLSASRPQDRQFILSSKKLLLSDSGFYLCAWSPGKTGELFFGEGSRLTVL.

This clonotype was seen many times. V and J are TRBV5-4 and TRBJ2-2; D remains ambiguous. Germline V gives CDR1 SGHNT, CDR2 YYREEE (reference sequence). V lost 1 base to trimming and J lost 3 bases, with 7 bases between them. The CDR3 is 14 residues long. CDR3 sequence: CASSLWGYTGELFF. CDR3 sequence (DNA): TGTGCCAGCAGCTTGTGGGGTTACACCGGGGAGCTGTTTTTT.

This clonotype has at least ten counts. J is TRBJ2-3 and V is TRBV2; 9 bases are a match to TRBD2. Germline V CDR1 and CDR2: SNHLY, FYNNEI. The CDR3 extends over 16 amino acids. Unmatched junction bases numbered 12, after V lost 6 bases and J lost 5 bases. The CDR3: CASSVQISGGQDTQYF. The CDR3 region has the DNA TGTGCCAGCAGCGTCCAGATTAGCGGGGGCCAAGATACGCAGTATTTT. Variable domain in full (rest from reference TRBV2 and TRBJ2-3): EPEVTQTPSHQVTQMGQEVILRCVPISNHLYFYWYRQILGQKVEFLVSFYNNEISEKSEIFDDQFSVERPDGSNFTLKIRSTKLEDSAMYFCASSVQISGGQDTQYFGPGTRLTVL.

The table lists this clonotype with many counts. The rearrangement links TRBV28 to TRBJ1-6; TRBD1 is a possible D gene (6 bases). The germline gives CDR1 MDHEN, CDR2 SYDVKM. V lost 4 bases and J 13 bases, leaving 29 bases between the germline ends. CDR3 length: 18 amino acids. The CDR3 protein is CASSSGASGTTRLVPLHF. CDR3 nucleotides: TGTGCCAGCAGTTCCGGGGCGTCAGGGACAACCCGCTTGGTGCCCCTCCACTTT.

The table lists this clonotype with many counts. The rearrangement joins TRBV6-1 to TRBJ2-7; 8 bases match TRBD1. Unmatched junction bases numbered 4, after V lost 7 bases and J lost 2 bases. The CDR3 is 13 amino acids. Germline V CDR1 and CDR2: MNHNS, SASEGT. CDR3 amino acids: CASNRGQAYEQYV. As DNA, the CDR3 is TGTGCCAGCAATCGGGGACAGGCCTACGAGCAGTACGTC.